This TCR beta chain was documented in a study of blood T cell repertoires in COVID-19. The CDR3 covers 12 residues. Germline assignment: CDR1 MNHEY and CDR2 SMNVEV (reference sequence). Deletions cut 8 bases from V and 9 bases from J, with 14 bases between. Clones were read by immunoSEQ multiplex PCR, and TCRdb kept only the in-frame ones, dropping some. The sample lists about 220,000 clones; under 90% were seen once. This chain connects TRBV27 to TRBJ2-1; D might be TRBD1 (6 bases). Specimen: PBMCs or T cells enriched from blood (not recorded which). The source is a woman aged 60-75 years who had recovered from COVID-19. CDR3 bases: TGTGCCAGCCTTAACAGGGTTGGTGAGCAGTTCTTC. This encodes CASLNRVGEQFF.